Presented here are 27 T cell receptor beta chains from one specimen sequenced in a study of cytomegalovirus exposure and HLA in healthy donors. The study ran its PCR with 60 Vbeta and 13 Jbeta primers. The data were produced by immunoSEQ multiplex PCR, yet TCRdb's version contains in-frame clones alone and is incomplete. The table shows roughly 120,000 clones, with just under 70% occurring only once. The source material was PBMCs. All receptors derive from a woman aged 70 to 79 in good health and CMV-seropositive.

This rearrangement joins TRBV5-6 to TRBJ1-2; 12 nucleotides agree with TRBD1. This CDR3 spans 17 amino acids. Looked up from germline, CDR1 is SGHDT and CDR2 is YYEEEE. Trimming took 0 bases from V and 5 from J; bases not matched to a gene: 8. CDR3 in amino acids: CASSLGGTGGVWYGYTF. DNA of the CDR3: TGTGCCAGCAGCTTGGGGGGGACAGGGGGCGTCTGGTATGGCTACACCTTC.

This clone was seen only once. The chain is built from TRBV19 and TRBJ2-3, with 7 positions matching TRBD1. This CDR3 region has 15 residues. Germline values: CDR1 LNHDA, CDR2 SQIVND (reference sequence). After removal of 1 base from V and 1 base from J, the junction contained 2 bases not matched to a gene. The CDR3: CASSIGTGGTDTQYF. The CDR3 region has the DNA TGTGCCAGTAGTATAGGGACAGGCGGCACAGATACGCAGTATTTT.

The V and J genes are TRBV6-1 and TRBJ1-6; D remains unclear. Looked up from germline, CDR1 is MNHNS and CDR2 is SASEGT. The CDR3 has 16 residues. V dropped 3 bases and J dropped 7 bases, with 16 bases sitting between them. CDR3 sequence reads: CASSDTLRVSNSPLHF. CDR3 in DNA: TGTGCCAGCAGTGATACCCTAAGAGTCTCGAATTCACCCCTCCACTTT.

This clone was seen only a few times. The chain couples TRBV7-9 to TRBJ1-1; TRBD1 agrees at 11 bases. V lost 7 bases and J lost 5; bases outside the gene matches: 15. The CDR3 has 17 amino acids. Per germline, CDR1 SEHNR and CDR2 FQNEAQ (reference sequence). The DNA of the CDR3 is TGTGCCAGCACCCCGGACAGGGGGCTAAGGGGAACGACTGAAGCTTTCTTT. This gives the protein CASTPDRGLRGTTEAFF.

The V and J genes are TRBV6-5 and TRBJ1-3, with a possible D match to TRBD1 (5 bases). The CDR3 is 16 amino acids. Germline CDR1 reads MNHEY; CDR2 reads SVGAGI. The V gene lost 4 bases and the J gene lost 0 bases, with 13 bases spanning the gap. The CDR3 loop reads CASSSAGPASGNTIYF. The DNA for the CDR3 is TGTGCCAGCAGTTCAGCGGGACCGGCCTCTGGAAACACCATATATTTT.

The chain carries TRBV13 and TRBJ2-3, with D uncertain. Germline CDR1 PRHDT, CDR2 FYEKMQ (reference sequence). V dropped 7 bases and J dropped 4 bases, with 6 bases sitting between them. This CDR3 has 11 residues. The CDR3 nucleotides are TGTGCCAGCACCCTAGCAGATACGCAGTATTTT. This encodes CASTLADTQYF.

The chain joins TRBV4-1 to TRBJ2-3; TRBD1 might be the D (5 bases). The CDR3 has 16 residues. Trimming removed 1 base at V and 1 base at J, with 12 bases between. Per the germline V gene, CDR1 is MGHRA and CDR2 is YSYEKL. CDR3 sequence reads: CASSQVQGVGTDTQYF. The CDR3, as DNA: TGCGCCAGCAGCCAAGTCCAAGGGGTTGGCACAGATACGCAGTATTTT.

This clone was observed a handful of times. This chain connects TRBV5-4 to TRBJ2-1, with 9 bases that match TRBD1. The V and J ends lost 0 bases and 2 bases, in that order; junction bases with no gene match: 0. Per germline, CDR1 SGHNT and CDR2 YYREEE (reference sequence). The CDR3 totals 15 residues. This CDR3 is CASSLDRGPYNEQFF. The CDR3 coding sequence is TGTGCCAGCAGCTTGGACAGGGGGCCCTACAATGAGCAGTTCTTC.

V gene TRBV6-5 combines with J gene TRBJ2-6, with a possible D match to TRBD2 (6 bases). The CDR3 totals 15 residues. Looked up from germline, CDR1 is MNHEY and CDR2 is SVGAGI. Trimming removed 4 bases from V and 0 bases from J, with 7 bases in between. The CDR3 DNA sequence: TGTGCCAGCAGTTCCGGGAGCTCTGGGGCCAACGTCCTGACTTTC. Translation gives CASSSGSSGANVLTF.

This clone was observed a single time. This chain links TRBV10-3 with TRBJ1-4; D ambiguous. The V and J ends lost 10 bases and 6 bases respectively, with 12 bases between them. The germline gives CDR1 ENHRY, CDR2 SYGVKD. The CDR3 sequence is 12 residues long. The CDR3 is CATRRTDEKLFF. The DNA for the CDR3 is TGTGCCACACGGAGGACGGATGAAAAACTGTTTTTT.

The chain carries TRBV7-9 and TRBJ2-7; D gene uncertain. Germline-derived CDR1 and CDR2 are SEHNR and FQNEAQ (reference sequence). V dropped 7 bases and J dropped 6 bases, with 10 bases sitting between them. This CDR3 region has 11 residues. The CDR3 sequence is CASTPGTEQYF. CDR3 bases: TGTGCCAGCACCCCAGGAACCGAGCAGTACTTC.

In this sample, this clone turned up a few times. This CDR3 is CASKREGTGANVLTF. The CDR3 DNA is TGTGCCAGCAAGAGGGAAGGAACTGGGGCCAACGTCCTGACTTTC. The chain employs TRBV6-1 and TRBJ2-6; maybe TRBD2 (5 bases). The V and J ends lost 7 bases and 2 bases respectively, with 12 bases between them. There are 15 residues in the CDR3. Germline values: CDR1 MNHNS, CDR2 SASEGT.

The chain is built from TRBV11-2 and TRBJ2-3; the D is unclear. Germline CDR1 SGHAT, CDR2 FQNNGV. Trimming pared 1 base from V and 3 bases from J, leaving 8 bases between. CDR3 length equals 14 residues. The CDR3 reads CASSLGLGTDTQYF. CDR3 DNA: TGTGCCAGCAGCTTAGGTCTAGGAACAGATACGCAGTATTTT.

The DNA of the CDR3 is TGTGCCAGCAGCCTGGACCCGGGGGGCCAAGAGACCCAGTACTTC. The encoded protein is CASSLDPGGQETQYF. This chain uses TRBV7-2 with TRBJ2-5; 7 bases map to TRBD2. V gave up 5 bases and J gave up 1 base; unmatched junction bases: 7. This CDR3 has 15 residues. Germline V gene data show CDR1 as SGHTA and CDR2 as FQGNSA.

V and J are TRBV6-5 and TRBJ1-1; 8 bases line up with TRBD1. The CDR3 is 14 amino acids. Germline CDR1 and CDR2: MNHEY and SVGAGI. V lost 6 bases and J lost 7; bases outside the gene matches: 10. CDR3 DNA sequence: TGTGCCAGCAGCCCAGGACAGGGTTGGCGTGAAGCTTTCTTT. This gives the protein CASSPGQGWREAFF.

The chain is built from TRBV4-2 and TRBJ2-1, with 11 bases aligning to TRBD2. With 0 bases clipped from V and 5 bases from J, the junction kept 12 bases outside the gene matches. The CDR3 extends over 19 amino acids. CDR1 and CDR2 from the germline V gene are LGHNA and YNFKEQ. This CDR3 is CASSQDPNSGGAGNNEQFF. CDR3 bases: TGTGCCAGCAGCCAAGATCCGAATAGCGGGGGGGCCGGGAACAATGAGCAGTTCTTC.

This clone was counted a few times. V is TRBV6-5 and J is TRBJ2-1; weak D call: TRBD1 (6 bases). Looked up from germline, CDR1 is MNHEY and CDR2 is SVGAGI. The CDR3 is 14 amino acids. V lost 4 bases and J lost 8, with 15 bases in between. CDR3 region: CASSSTGFAYEQFF. The CDR3 DNA is TGTGCCAGCAGTTCTACAGGGTTTGCCTATGAGCAGTTCTTC.

This clone was picked up one time. CDR3 DNA sequence: TGTGCCAGCACCCAAATGGCAGCTAACTATGGCTACACCTTC. Translated: CASTQMAANYGYTF. The chain links TRBV7-2 to TRBJ1-2; D is uncertain. V dropped 7 bases and J dropped 0 bases, with 12 bases sitting between them. Germline V lookup: CDR1 SGHTA, CDR2 FQGNSA. This CDR3 is built from 14 residues.

This clone has more than one count but fewer than ten. The chain uses TRBV29-1 and TRBJ1-1; D might be TRBD1 (6 bases). The germline CDR1 and CDR2 sequences are SQVTM and ANQGSEA. CDR3 length: 12 residues. V lost 6 bases and J 0 bases, leaving 8 bases between the germline ends. CDR3 DNA sequence: TGCAGCGTGCAGGGGATGAACACTGAAGCTTTCTTT. Encoded protein: CSVQGMNTEAFF.

This chain links TRBV7-2 with TRBJ2-7, with TRBD1 as a possible D gene (5 bases). This CDR3 region has 13 residues. Trimming removed 5 bases from V and 6 bases from J, with 14 bases in between. Germline CDR1 SGHTA, CDR2 FQGNSA. CDR3 region: CASSQEGVGEQYF. The CDR3 region has the DNA TGTGCCAGCAGCCAAGAAGGGGTGGGCGAGCAGTACTTC.

The rearrangement links TRBV29-1 to TRBJ1-2; D perhaps matches TRBD1 (5 bases). Trimming took off 4 bases at V and 4 bases at J, with 13 bases between the two ends. CDR1 is SQVTM, CDR2 ANQGSEA, per germline. The length of the CDR3 is 13 residues. CDR3 region: CSVGGDSPYGYTF. The CDR3 DNA is TGCAGCGTTGGAGGCGACAGTCCCTATGGCTACACCTTC.

This clone was counted between two and nine times. The chain links TRBV5-4 to TRBJ1-4; D not resolved. There are 15 residues in the CDR3. From germline, CDR1 is SGHNT and CDR2 YYREEE (reference sequence). Trimming pared 2 bases from V and 2 bases from J, leaving 10 bases between. The DNA for the CDR3 is TGTGCCAGCAGCTTCGGAGGGAATACTAATGAAAAACTGTTTTTT. Amino acids: CASSFGGNTNEKLFF. The full variable domain, in which reference TRBV5-4 and TRBJ1-4 provide the parts outside the CDR3, is ETGVTQSPTHLIKTRGQQVTLRCSSQSGHNTVSWYQQALGQGPQFIFQYYREEENGRGNFPPRFSGLQFPNYSSELNVNALELDDSALYLCASSFGGNTNEKLFFGSGTQLSVL.

CDR3 region: CASSLFGTALQGGYTF. In DNA form, the CDR3 reads TGTGCCAGTTCCCTTTTTGGGACAGCTCTTCAGGGGGGCTACACCTTC. This sequence joins TRBV5-6 and TRBJ1-2, with 7 bases that match TRBD1. Germline lookup yields CDR1 SGHDT and CDR2 YYEEEE. The CDR3 totals 16 residues. V shed 8 bases, J shed 8 bases, and the junction held 21 bases outside the gene matches.

This clone was picked up one time. This chain joins TRBV4-3 and TRBJ2-1, with 10 bases aligning to TRBD2. CDR1 is LGHNA, CDR2 YSLEER, per germline. V was pared by 2 bases and J by 8 bases, with 9 bases of the junction left unmatched. The length of the CDR3 is 16 residues. CDR3 region: CASSQISGGALYEQFF. The CDR3 coding sequence is TGCGCCAGCAGCCAAATAAGCGGGGGGGCCCTCTATGAGCAGTTCTTC.

The chain is built from TRBV25-1 and TRBJ2-3, with 7 positions matching TRBD1. V was clipped by 3 bases and J by 1 base; unmatched bases: 7. This CDR3 has 16 residues. Looked up from germline, CDR1 is MGHDK and CDR2 is SYGVNS. CDR3 in amino acids: CASSENRGSGTDTQYF. CDR3 bases: TGTGCCAGCAGTGAGAACAGGGGTTCGGGCACAGATACGCAGTATTTT.

This clone was seen only a few times. The chain uses TRBV2 and TRBJ1-1; 7 positions agree with TRBD1. Trimming cost V 6 bases and J 1 base; bases outside gene matches: 8. The CDR3 consists of 15 residues. Germline V gene lookup returns CDR1 SNHLY and CDR2 FYNNEI. CDR3 in amino acids: CASSVTGVENTEAFF. CDR3 coding DNA: TGTGCCAGCAGCGTTACAGGGGTGGAGAACACTGAAGCTTTCTTT.

The chain uses TRBV7-2 and TRBJ1-2, with unresolved D. The V end lost 4 bases, the J end lost 3 bases, and 12 bases lay between the germline ends. Germline V gene lookup returns CDR1 SGHTA and CDR2 FQGNSA. This CDR3 has 14 amino acids. This chain's CDR3 is CASSSGSSYYGYTF. The CDR3 bases are TGTGCCAGCAGCTCCGGGAGCTCTTACTATGGCTACACCTTC.